One and the same sample provided the 12 T cell receptor beta chains below, sequenced in a study of T cells after posttransplantation cyclophosphamide. Only in-frame clones appear in the TCRdb table, and some are missing; sequencing was by immunoSEQ multiplex PCR. Among around 18,000 clones listed, around four fifths were seen once. The specimen sequenced was memory CD4+ T cells sorted from blood. These receptors came from a man younger than 45 in good health and a related stem cell transplant donor.

The chain combines TRBV28 with TRBJ1-5, with a possible D match to TRBD1 (5 bases). The germline gives CDR1 MDHEN, CDR2 SYDVKM. The length of the CDR3 is 17 residues. Trimming removed 4 bases from V and 4 bases from J, with 20 bases in between. The CDR3 reads CASSYPDRFIRNQPQHF. Here the CDR3 DNA reads TGTGCCAGCAGTTACCCCGACAGATTTATTAGAAATCAGCCCCAGCATTTT.

The V gene is TRBV5-1, the J gene TRBJ2-3; TRBD2 matches at 8 bases. The CDR3 contains 11 residues. Unmatched junction bases numbered 1, after V lost 6 bases and J lost 7 bases. The germline CDR1 and CDR2 sequences are SGHRS and YFSETQ. The CDR3 protein is CASTGGNTQYF. The CDR3 DNA follows: TGCGCCAGCACGGGGGGGAATACGCAGTATTTT. Full variable domain (remainder filled in from reference TRBV5-1 and TRBJ2-3): KAGVTQTPRYLIKTRGQQVTLSCSPISGHRSVSWYQQTPGQGLQFLFEYFSETQRNKGNFPGRFSGRQFSNSRSEMNVSTLELGDSALYLCASTGGNTQYFGPGTRLTVL.

The CDR3 spells CASSSSTGEYYGYTF. The CDR3 DNA sequence: TGTGCCAGCAGCTCCTCGACAGGGGAGTACTATGGCTACACCTTC. The chain carries TRBV7-9 and TRBJ1-2; 8 positions match TRBD1. V lost 4 bases and J lost 3; bases outside the gene matches: 7. Per germline, CDR1 SEHNR and CDR2 FQNEAQ (reference sequence). This CDR3 spans 15 amino acids.

The chain uses TRBV19 and TRBJ2-2; a weak D match, TRBD1 (6 bases). V lost 5 bases to trimming and J lost 7 bases, with 17 bases between them. The germline V gene encodes CDR1 LNHDA and CDR2 SQIVND (reference sequence). CDR3 length: 15 amino acids. Here the CDR3 reads CASSSYRVEVGELFF. The CDR3 DNA sequence: TGTGCCAGTAGTTCATACAGGGTGGAGGTCGGGGAGCTGTTTTTT. The variable domain in full, completed from reference TRBV19 and TRBJ2-2, reads DGGITQSPKYLFRKEGQNVTLSCEQNLNHDAMYWYRQDPGQGLRLIYYSQIVNDFQKGDIAEGYSVSREKKESFPLTVTSAQKNPTAFYLCASSSYRVEVGELFFGEGSRLTVL.

The V gene is TRBV6-1, the J gene TRBJ2-7; D remains unclear. Looked up from germline, CDR1 is MNHNS and CDR2 is SASEGT. The CDR3 consists of 12 residues. V lost 7 bases and J 3 bases, leaving 10 bases between the germline ends. The chain's CDR3 is CASTVSLYEQYF. The CDR3 DNA reads TGTGCCAGCACCGTCTCCCTCTACGAGCAGTACTTC.

The chain uses TRBV13 and TRBJ1-2; no clear D. The CDR3 is made up of 14 amino acids. Germline V gene sequence: CDR1 PRHDT, CDR2 FYEKMQ (reference sequence). Trimming shortened V by 1 base and J by 6 bases, and 12 bases separated the two germline ends. The CDR3 bases are TGTGCCAGCAGCTTAGTCGCCGGGAGGGATGGCTACACCTTC. Encoded protein: CASSLVAGRDGYTF.

The chain combines TRBV9 with TRBJ2-3; D is uncertain. The length of the CDR3 is 14 residues. Germline V gene data show CDR1 as SGDLS and CDR2 as YYNGEE. Trimming pared 1 base from V and 2 bases from J, leaving 8 bases between. CDR3 DNA sequence: TGTGCCAGCAGCGTACTAGACCACACAGATACGCAGTATTTT. Encoded protein: CASSVLDHTDTQYF. Using reference TRBV9 and TRBJ2-3 for the parts outside the CDR3, the full variable domain is DSGVTQTPKHLITATGQRVTLRCSPRSGDLSVYWYQQSLDQGLQFLIQYYNGEERAKGNILERFSAQQFPDLHSELNLSSLELGDSALYFCASSVLDHTDTQYFGPGTRLTVL.

This clone was counted only a few times. CDR3 DNA: TGTGACCTACAGATTAACTATGGCTACACCTTC. Translation gives CDLQINYGYTF. This sequence joins TRBV19 and TRBJ1-2; D not certain. Germline V gene lookup returns CDR1 LNHDA and CDR2 SQIVND (reference sequence). The CDR3 extends over 11 amino acids.

The V gene is TRBV5-1, the J gene TRBJ2-7; tentative D call: TRBD1 (5 bases). Germline V gene lookup returns CDR1 SGHRS and CDR2 YFSETQ. CDR3 length: 15 amino acids. V was clipped by 0 bases and J by 2 bases, with 12 bases between them. The CDR3 sequence: CASSLAQGQAYEQYF. The CDR3 DNA sequence: TGCGCCAGCAGCTTGGCCCAGGGCCAGGCCTACGAGCAGTACTTC.

The chain is built from TRBV5-1 and TRBJ1-2; 7 nucleotides match TRBD1. Germline V gene data show CDR1 as SGHRS and CDR2 as YFSETQ. CDR3 length equals 12 residues. Losses at the gene ends were 4 bases for V and 6 bases for J; bases not matched to a gene: 3. In DNA form, the CDR3 reads TGCGCCAGCAGCATACAGGGGAATGGCTACACCTTC. It translates to CASSIQGNGYTF.

The chain uses TRBV7-2 and TRBJ1-4; D gene unclear. V was clipped by 5 bases and J by 3 bases, with 10 bases between them. CDR1 is SGHTA and CDR2 is FQGNSA in the germline V gene. CDR3 size: 14 residues. The CDR3 region has the DNA TGTGCCAGCAGCCCGGGGATGTCTAATGAAAAACTGTTTTTT. This sequence encodes CASSPGMSNEKLFF.

The chain joins TRBV27 to TRBJ2-3; weak D call: TRBD1 (6 bases). Trimming took 8 bases from V and 1 from J, leaving 10 bases between them. The CDR3 contains 13 residues. CDR1 and CDR2 (germline): MNHEY, SMNVEV (reference sequence). CDR3 nucleotide sequence: TGTGCCAGCGTTAGACAGGGCACAGATACGCAGTATTTT. Translating gives CASVRQGTDTQYF.